Presented here are 24 T cell receptor beta chains from one specimen sequenced in a study of blood T cell repertoires in COVID-19 (dated by TCRdb to 2020 to 2021). Receptor libraries were prepared by the immunoSEQ multiplex PCR assay. This immuneACCESS table, as held by TCRdb, lists in-frame sequences with V and J called but not all clones. Of the missing ones, under half trace to an unresolved V gene in checked studies; the others have no known cause. In this sample the table shows 250,000 to 300,000 clones, roughly 89% of which occur a single time. The top ten clonotypes cover roughly 9% of the sample. Sequencing input: PBMCs or T cells enriched from blood (not recorded which). These receptors were collected from a middle-aged man who had recovered from COVID-19.

The chain links TRBV7-9 to TRBJ1-1; D is uncertain. The V gene lost 1 base and the J gene lost 5 bases, with 11 bases spanning the gap. The CDR3 length is 14 residues. From germline, CDR1 is SEHNR and CDR2 FQNEAQ (reference sequence). CDR3 region: CASSLDGVGTEAFF. CDR3 bases: TGTGCCAGCAGCTTAGACGGGGTGGGGACTGAAGCTTTCTTT.

The V and J genes are TRBV9 and TRBJ1-5, with no clear D. The CDR3 is 15 residues long. The V gene lost 5 bases and the J gene lost 3 bases, with 15 bases spanning the gap. Germline V gene data show CDR1 as SGDLS and CDR2 as YYNGEE. The DNA for the CDR3 is TGTGCCAGCAGTGCCGGCGACACCGTCAATCAGCCCCAGCATTTT. It translates to CASSAGDTVNQPQHF.

V gene TRBV5-5 combines with J gene TRBJ2-4, with TRBD1 matching over 7 bases. The junction had 4 bases not matched to a gene; V was cut back by 4 bases and J by 6 bases. In germline, CDR1 is SGHKS, CDR2 YYEKEE (reference sequence). The CDR3 length is 13 residues. The CDR3 is CASSKGDRNIQYF. In DNA, the CDR3 is TGTGCCAGCAGCAAAGGGGACAGAAACATTCAGTACTTC.

The chain has TRBV6-4 and TRBJ2-1, with 10 nucleotides matching TRBD2. This CDR3 comprises 15 residues. V lost 6 bases and J lost 6; bases outside the gene matches: 8. In germline, CDR1 is MRHNA, CDR2 SNTAGT. The chain's CDR3 is CASRVSGGAFNEQFF. The CDR3 DNA reads TGTGCCAGCAGAGTCAGCGGGGGGGCCTTCAATGAGCAGTTCTTC.

V is TRBV5-4 and J is TRBJ1-6, with D uncertain. The germline V gene has CDR1 SGHNT and CDR2 YYREEE (reference sequence). This CDR3 has 15 amino acids. V was shortened by 0 bases and J by 6 bases, with 10 bases between the two germline ends. The CDR3 spells CASSLDRGSNSPLHF. The DNA of the CDR3 is TGTGCCAGCAGCTTGGACCGGGGATCTAATTCACCCCTCCACTTT.

The CDR3 sequence: CASSGPGTGSNEQFF. Written as DNA, the CDR3 is TGTGCCAGCAGCGGTCCCGGGACAGGGAGTAATGAGCAGTTCTTC. J is TRBJ2-1 and V is TRBV9, with 9 bases identical to TRBD1. The V gene's germline CDR1 is SGDLS and CDR2 YYNGEE. The CDR3 covers 15 residues. With V trimmed by 3 bases and J by 7 bases, 8 bases remained unmatched.

The gene calls are TRBV9 and TRBJ2-1; 14 bases are shared with TRBD2. With 3 bases clipped from V and 9 bases from J, the junction kept 14 bases outside the gene matches. The germline CDR1 and CDR2 sequences are SGDLS and YYNGEE. This CDR3 has 18 amino acids. CDR3 in DNA: TGTGCCAGCAGCGCCGAGACTAGCGGGAGGGTCATCCACACTGAGCAGTTCTTC. Translation gives CASSAETSGRVIHTEQFF.

The chain combines TRBV11-3 with TRBJ1-2, with 10 bases fitting TRBD1. CDR1 and CDR2 from the germline V gene are SGHNT and YENEEA. The CDR3 is made up of 15 amino acids. After removal of 5 bases from V and 7 bases from J, the junction contained 10 bases not matched to a gene. CDR3 coding DNA: TGTGCCAGCAGCGTACGACAGGGGGCTCTTTCTGGCTACACCTTC. This gives the protein CASSVRQGALSGYTF.

This rearrangement joins TRBV6-5 to TRBJ2-7; D not resolved. V lost 5 bases and J lost 11, with 13 bases in between. Germline V gives CDR1 MNHEY, CDR2 SVGAGI. CDR3 length equals 11 residues. The CDR3 region has the DNA TGTGCCAGCAGTCCCGATACTGCGGAGTACTTC. This translates into CASSPDTAEYF.

This clone was found a few times. The chain has TRBV3-1 (or the pseudogene TRBV3-2) and TRBJ1-1; 7 nucleotides agree with TRBD1. Germline trimming cut 1 base from V and 4 bases from J; bases unmatched to any gene: 3. The germline CDR1 and CDR2 sequences are LGHDT and YNNKEL (reference sequence). This CDR3 has 14 residues. The CDR3 loop reads CASSQGQGVTEAFF. The CDR3 coding sequence is TGTGCCAGCAGCCAAGGGCAGGGGGTCACTGAAGCTTTCTTT.

The chain has TRBV12-3 or TRBV12-4 and TRBJ2-1, with D tentatively TRBD1 (6 bases). The CDR3 consists of 13 residues. Trimming left V 7 bases short and J 7 bases short, with 14 bases between. CDR3 sequence reads: CASTPGGQNEQFF. The CDR3 DNA reads TGTGCCAGCACCCCCGGTGGACAGAATGAGCAGTTCTTC.

The chain couples TRBV28 to TRBJ2-5; a possible D gene is TRBD1 (6 bases). Trimming shortened V by 5 bases and J by 5 bases, and 12 bases separated the two germline ends. The CDR3 covers 13 residues. CDR1 is MDHEN and CDR2 is SYDVKM in the germline V gene. This CDR3 is CASSGTGLETQYF. The CDR3 nucleotides are TGTGCCAGCAGTGGAACAGGGTTGGAGACCCAGTACTTC.

As DNA, the CDR3 is TGTGCCAGCAGTGTCCAGCTGGGACAGGGCTATCAGCCCCAGCATTTT. Protein sequence: CASSVQLGQGYQPQHF. The rearrangement joins TRBV28 to TRBJ1-5, with 9 positions matching TRBD1. The CDR3 runs to 16 residues. After removal of 5 bases from V and 5 bases from J, the junction contained 10 bases not matched to a gene. From germline, CDR1 is MDHEN and CDR2 SYDVKM.

This rearrangement joins TRBV19 to TRBJ2-3, with TRBD1 identical over 10 bases. Trimming removed 5 bases from V and 1 base from J; junction bases left unmatched: 6. The germline V gene encodes CDR1 LNHDA and CDR2 SQIVND (reference sequence). The CDR3 totals 16 residues. The CDR3 here is CASSSGTGVGTDTQYF. DNA for the CDR3: TGTGCCAGTAGTTCGGGGACAGGGGTCGGCACAGATACGCAGTATTTT.

The chain employs TRBV5-1 and TRBJ2-3, with D perhaps TRBD2 (6 bases). Deletions cut 2 bases from V and 3 bases from J, with 16 bases between. Germline V lookup: CDR1 SGHRS, CDR2 YFSETQ. The CDR3 spans 16 residues. The CDR3 spells CASSLGGAVITDTQYF. In DNA form, the CDR3 reads TGCGCCAGCAGCTTAGGCGGGGCGGTCATAACAGATACGCAGTATTTT.

This chain joins TRBV7-2 and TRBJ1-5, with D perhaps TRBD1 (6 bases). CDR3 length: 15 amino acids. CDR1 is SGHTA and CDR2 is FQGNSA in the germline V gene. V lost 3 bases and J 5 bases, leaving 14 bases between the germline ends. The CDR3 reads CASSLRGGADQPQHF. The CDR3 region has the DNA TGTGCCAGCAGCTTGCGGGGGGGCGCAGATCAGCCCCAGCATTTT.

In DNA, the CDR3 is TGTGCCAGCAGTTACAGGCCTAGCGGACAGCAGTTCTTC. Translated, it gives CASSYRPSGQQFF. The chain couples TRBV6-5 to TRBJ2-1, with 7 bases lining up with TRBD2. This CDR3 is built from 13 residues. In germline, CDR1 is MNHEY, CDR2 SVGAGI. The J segment lost 11 bases and the V segment lost 2 bases, leaving 6 bases of the junction unmatched.

The genes are TRBV11-2 and TRBJ2-3; 12 bases agree with TRBD2. Trimming at V came to 2 bases and at J to 3 bases, leaving 9 bases not matched to a gene. Germline V gene data show CDR1 as SGHAT and CDR2 as FQNNGV. CDR3 length: 18 amino acids. CDR3 protein: CASSLPLAGGPRTDTQYF. The CDR3 DNA sequence: TGTGCCAGCAGCTTACCGCTAGCGGGAGGGCCACGTACAGATACGCAGTATTTT.

In its sample, this clone was seen a few times. The chain employs TRBV5-1 and TRBJ2-1; tentatively, D is TRBD1 (5 bases). The CDR3 sequence is 16 residues long. Germline CDR1 SGHRS, CDR2 YFSETQ. V was shortened by 0 bases and J by 4 bases, with 14 bases between the two germline ends. The CDR3 spells CASSLVMNQGYNEQFF. Here the CDR3 DNA reads TGCGCCAGCAGCTTGGTAATGAACCAGGGTTACAATGAGCAGTTCTTC.

The genes are TRBV5-1 and TRBJ2-7; TRBD1 aligns across 8 bases. J was trimmed by 2 bases and V by 4 bases; bases with no gene match: 8. The CDR3 is made up of 15 amino acids. CDR1 SGHRS and CDR2 YFSETQ come from the germline V gene. The CDR3 sequence is CASSPYRDRPYEQYF. The CDR3 DNA reads as TGCGCCAGCAGCCCCTACCGGGACAGGCCCTACGAGCAGTACTTC.

The chain recombines TRBV15 with TRBJ2-3; 12 bases are a match to TRBD2. CDR3 length: 17 amino acids. Losses at the gene ends were 8 bases for V and 2 bases for J; bases not matched to a gene: 11. Germline V lookup: CDR1 LNHNV, CDR2 YYDKDF (reference sequence). CDR3 amino acids: CATLASGGAFYTDTQYF. In DNA, the CDR3 is TGTGCCACCCTGGCTAGCGGGGGGGCGTTTTACACAGATACGCAGTATTTT.

The chain employs TRBV19 and TRBJ2-7; D unclear. V lost 5 bases and J lost 0, with 14 bases in between. Germline loops: CDR1 LNHDA, CDR2 SQIVND (reference sequence). The CDR3 sequence is 15 residues long. As DNA, the CDR3 is TGTGCCAGTAGTTTAGTCGGCGGCAGCTCCTACGAGCAGTACTTC. It specifies CASSLVGGSSYEQYF.

The chain has TRBV7-3 and TRBJ2-3; TRBD1 aligns across 11 bases. The CDR3 has 14 residues. Germline V CDR1 and CDR2: SGHTA, FQGTGA. Unmatched junction bases numbered 4, after V lost 7 bases and J lost 4 bases. The CDR3: CASTPGQGADTQYF. Written as DNA, the CDR3 is TGTGCCAGCACCCCGGGACAGGGGGCAGATACGCAGTATTTT.

V gene TRBV2 combines with J gene TRBJ1-6; weak D call: TRBD1 (5 bases). From germline, CDR1 is SNHLY and CDR2 FYNNEI. V lost 4 bases, J lost 9 bases, and 7 bases lay in between. This CDR3 region has 12 residues. In DNA form, the CDR3 reads TGTGCCAGCAGTGTGGGGCGTTCACCCCTCCACTTT. Translated, it gives CASSVGRSPLHF.